This T cell receptor beta chain was identified in a study of T cells after yellow fever vaccination. The overall study: SMART-Seq v4 Ultra Low Input handled preparation of low-cell-number fractions.

The study's findings and limits: Clonotypes appearing in both CD4 and CD8 compartments existed, and their share was small. Reappearance after the booster was seen for most primary-vaccination clones, at around 95% CD4 and about 90% CD8.

Template switching with 5'RACE generated the TCR cDNA and added a universal primer site and UMIs. TCRdb called the 5' RACE reads again in MiXCR, with one record for every CDR3 protein. The data contain 500,000 to 700,000 distinct CDR3 sequences, 15% to 20% of them singletons. On this clonotype: Its antigen remains unknown.

V was trimmed by 6 bases and J by 2 bases, leaving 14 bases between them. The CDR3 extends over 14 amino acids. CDR1 DFQATT and CDR2 SNEGSKA come from the germline V gene (reference sequence). Material: PBMCs, obtained 15 days after the yellow fever booster vaccination. The source of this sequence is a young man who received the YFV17D yellow fever vaccine. The V call is TRBV20-1, the J call TRBJ2-4; weak D call: TRBD2 (5 bases). This CDR3 reads CSANPVATKNIQYF. CDR3 in DNA: TGCAGTGCCAACCCGGTAGCGACCAAAAACATTCAGTACTTC.